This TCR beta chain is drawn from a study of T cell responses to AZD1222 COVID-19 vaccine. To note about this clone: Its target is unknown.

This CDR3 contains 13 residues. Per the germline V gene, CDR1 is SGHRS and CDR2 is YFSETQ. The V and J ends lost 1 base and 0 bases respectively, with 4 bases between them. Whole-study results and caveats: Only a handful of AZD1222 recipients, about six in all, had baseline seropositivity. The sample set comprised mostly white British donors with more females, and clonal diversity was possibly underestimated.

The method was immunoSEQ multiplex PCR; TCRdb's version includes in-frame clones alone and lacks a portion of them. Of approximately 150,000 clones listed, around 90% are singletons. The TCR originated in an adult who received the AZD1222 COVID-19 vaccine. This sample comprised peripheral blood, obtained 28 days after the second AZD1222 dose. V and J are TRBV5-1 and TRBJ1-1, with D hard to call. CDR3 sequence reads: CASSLSLNTEAFF. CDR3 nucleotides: TGCGCCAGCAGCTTGTCTTTGAACACTGAAGCTTTCTTT.